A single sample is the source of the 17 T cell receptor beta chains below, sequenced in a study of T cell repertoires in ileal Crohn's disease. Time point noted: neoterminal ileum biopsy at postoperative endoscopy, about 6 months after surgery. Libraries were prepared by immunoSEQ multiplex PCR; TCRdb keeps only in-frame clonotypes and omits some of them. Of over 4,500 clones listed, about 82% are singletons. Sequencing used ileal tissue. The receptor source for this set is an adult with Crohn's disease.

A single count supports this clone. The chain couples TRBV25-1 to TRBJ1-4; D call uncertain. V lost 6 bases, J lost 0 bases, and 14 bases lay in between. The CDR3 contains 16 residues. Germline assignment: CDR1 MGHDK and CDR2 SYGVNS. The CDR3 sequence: CASRAPGSSTNEKLFF. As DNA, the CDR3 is TGTGCCAGCAGAGCCCCGGGGTCTTCAACTAATGAAAAACTGTTTTTT.

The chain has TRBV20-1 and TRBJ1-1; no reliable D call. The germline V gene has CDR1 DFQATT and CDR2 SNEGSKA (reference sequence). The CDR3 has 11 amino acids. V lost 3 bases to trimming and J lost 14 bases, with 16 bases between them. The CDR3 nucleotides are TGCAGTGCTAGTTGGTCAGCCAGTTTCTTCTTT. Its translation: CSASWSASFFF.

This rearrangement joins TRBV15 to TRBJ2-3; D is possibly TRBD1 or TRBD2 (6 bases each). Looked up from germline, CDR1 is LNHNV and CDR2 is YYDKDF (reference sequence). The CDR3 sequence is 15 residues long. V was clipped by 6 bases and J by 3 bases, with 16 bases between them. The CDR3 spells CATRRSRGRTDTQYF. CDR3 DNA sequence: TGTGCCACCAGGAGAAGTAGGGGGAGGACAGATACGCAGTATTTT.

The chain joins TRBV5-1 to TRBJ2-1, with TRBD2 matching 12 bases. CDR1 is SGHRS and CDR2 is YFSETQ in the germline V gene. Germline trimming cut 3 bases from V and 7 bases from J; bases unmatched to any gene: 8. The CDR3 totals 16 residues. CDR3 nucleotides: TGCGCCAGCAGCTCGACAGGCGGGACTAGCGGGAATGAGCAGTTCTTC. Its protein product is CASSSTGGTSGNEQFF.

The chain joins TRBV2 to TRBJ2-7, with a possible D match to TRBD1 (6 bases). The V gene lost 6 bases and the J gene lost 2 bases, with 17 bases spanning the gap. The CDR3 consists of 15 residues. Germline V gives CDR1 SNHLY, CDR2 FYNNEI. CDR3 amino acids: CASRDRDKVTYEQYF. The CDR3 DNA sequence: TGTGCCAGCAGGGACCGGGACAAAGTTACCTACGAGCAGTACTTC.

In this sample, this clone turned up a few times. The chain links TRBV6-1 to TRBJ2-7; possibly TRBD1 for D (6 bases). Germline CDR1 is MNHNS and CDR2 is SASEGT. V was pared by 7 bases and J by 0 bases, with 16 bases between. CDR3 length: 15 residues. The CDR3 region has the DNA TGTGCCAGCATGGCCACGACAGGAGCCTCCTACGAGCAGTACTTC. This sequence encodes CASMATTGASYEQYF.

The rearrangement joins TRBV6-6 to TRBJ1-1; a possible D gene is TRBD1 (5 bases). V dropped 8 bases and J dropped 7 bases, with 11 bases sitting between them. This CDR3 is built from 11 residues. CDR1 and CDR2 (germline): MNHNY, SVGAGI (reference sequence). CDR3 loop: CASDGGFEAFF. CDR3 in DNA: TGTGCCAGCGATGGGGGGTTTGAAGCTTTCTTT.

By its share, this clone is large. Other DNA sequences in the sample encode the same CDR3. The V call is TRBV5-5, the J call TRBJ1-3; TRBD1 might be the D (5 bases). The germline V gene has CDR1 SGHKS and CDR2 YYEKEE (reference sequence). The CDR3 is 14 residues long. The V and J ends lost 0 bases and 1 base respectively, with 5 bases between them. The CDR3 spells CASSLAGSGNTIYF. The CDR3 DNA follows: TGTGCCAGCAGCTTGGCAGGGTCTGGAAACACCATATATTTT.

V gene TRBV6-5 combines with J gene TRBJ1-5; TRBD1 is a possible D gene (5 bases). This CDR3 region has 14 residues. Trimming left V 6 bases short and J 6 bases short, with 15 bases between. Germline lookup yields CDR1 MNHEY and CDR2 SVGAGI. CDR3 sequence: CASRPIGVGQPQHF. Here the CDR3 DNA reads TGTGCCAGCAGACCGATAGGGGTAGGTCAGCCCCAGCATTTT.

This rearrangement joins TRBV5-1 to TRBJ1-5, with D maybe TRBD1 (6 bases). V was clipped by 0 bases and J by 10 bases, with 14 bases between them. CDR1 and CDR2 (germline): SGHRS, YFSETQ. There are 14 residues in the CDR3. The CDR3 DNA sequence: TGCGCCAGCAGCTTGGAGGGGGGGAAGGGTCCCCAGCATTTT. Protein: CASSLEGGKGPQHF. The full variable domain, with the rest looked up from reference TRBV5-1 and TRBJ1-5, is KAGVTQTPRYLIKTRGQQVTLSCSPISGHRSVSWYQQTPGQGLQFLFEYFSETQRNKGNFPGRFSGRQFSNSRSEMNVSTLELGDSALYLCASSLEGGKGPQHFGDGTRLSIL.

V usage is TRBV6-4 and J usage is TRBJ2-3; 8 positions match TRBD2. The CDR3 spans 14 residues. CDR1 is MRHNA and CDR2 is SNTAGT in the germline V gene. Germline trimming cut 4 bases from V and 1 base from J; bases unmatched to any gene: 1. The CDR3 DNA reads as TGTGCCAGCAGTGGTAGCGGGGGCACAGATACGCAGTATTTT. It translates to CASSGSGGTDTQYF.

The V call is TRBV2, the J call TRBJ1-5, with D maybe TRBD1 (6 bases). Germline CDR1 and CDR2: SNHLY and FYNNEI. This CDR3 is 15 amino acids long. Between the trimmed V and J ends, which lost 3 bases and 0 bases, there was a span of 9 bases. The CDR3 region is CASSEGHNSNQPQHF. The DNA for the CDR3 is TGTGCCAGCAGTGAGGGACATAATAGCAATCAGCCCCAGCATTTT.

The CDR3 region has the DNA TGTGCCAGCGCCGGGACTCAGGGAAACACCATATATTTT. It translates to CASAGTQGNTIYF. J is TRBJ1-3 and V is TRBV21-1. TRBV21-1 is deemed a pseudogene. This CDR3 spans 13 amino acids.

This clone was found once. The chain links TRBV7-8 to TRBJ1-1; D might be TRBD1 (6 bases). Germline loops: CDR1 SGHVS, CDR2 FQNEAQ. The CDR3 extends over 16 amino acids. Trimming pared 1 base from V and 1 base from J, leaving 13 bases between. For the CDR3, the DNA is TGTGCCAGCAGCTTAGTGCCACAGGGTAGGAACACTGAAGCTTTCTTT. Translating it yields CASSLVPQGRNTEAFF. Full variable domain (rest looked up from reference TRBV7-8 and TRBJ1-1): GAGVSQSPRYKVAKRGQDVALRCDPISGHVSLFWYQQALGQGPEFLTYFQNEAQLDKSGLPSDRFFAERPEGSVSTLKIQRTQQEDSAVYLCASSLVPQGRNTEAFFGQGTRLTVV.

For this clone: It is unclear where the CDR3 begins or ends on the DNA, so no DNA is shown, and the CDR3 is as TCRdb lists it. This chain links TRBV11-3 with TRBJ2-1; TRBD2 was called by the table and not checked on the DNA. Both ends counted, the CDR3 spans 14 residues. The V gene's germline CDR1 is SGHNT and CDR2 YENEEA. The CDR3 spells CASSFGSGVVEQFF.

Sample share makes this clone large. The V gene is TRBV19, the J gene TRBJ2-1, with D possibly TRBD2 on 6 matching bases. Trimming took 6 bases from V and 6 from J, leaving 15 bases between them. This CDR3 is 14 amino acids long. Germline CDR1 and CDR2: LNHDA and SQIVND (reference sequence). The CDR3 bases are TGTGCCAGTAGCGATAGGTTGGGAGGCAATGAGCAGTTCTTC. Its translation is CASSDRLGGNEQFF.

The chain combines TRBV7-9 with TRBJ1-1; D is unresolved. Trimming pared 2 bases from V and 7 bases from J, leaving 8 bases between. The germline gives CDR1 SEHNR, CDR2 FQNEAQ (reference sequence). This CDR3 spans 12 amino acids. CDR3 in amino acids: CASSLNQIEAFF. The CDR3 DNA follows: TGTGCCAGCAGCTTAAATCAAATTGAAGCTTTCTTT.